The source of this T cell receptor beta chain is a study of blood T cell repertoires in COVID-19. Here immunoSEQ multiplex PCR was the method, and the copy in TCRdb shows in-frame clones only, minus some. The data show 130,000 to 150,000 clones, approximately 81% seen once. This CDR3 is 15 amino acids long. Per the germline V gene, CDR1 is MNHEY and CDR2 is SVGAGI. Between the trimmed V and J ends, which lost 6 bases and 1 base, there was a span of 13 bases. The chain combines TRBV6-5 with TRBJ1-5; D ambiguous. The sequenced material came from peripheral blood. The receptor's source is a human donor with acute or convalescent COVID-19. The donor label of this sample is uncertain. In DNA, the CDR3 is TGTGCCAGCAGATACGATGAGAAAAGCAATCAGCCCCAGCATTTT. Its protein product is CASRYDEKSNQPQHF.